This paragraph reports one T cell receptor beta chain. Its antigen specificity is not known. No much larger clone exists at a distance of one base, and base qualities are not known. The immunoSEQ Assay, a bias-controlled multiplex PCR, was used to amplify TCRbeta CDR3 regions from genomic DNA. In the original analysis: The number of nucleated cells in each sample was estimated from the amplification of reference gene primers within the assay. Sequence reads were collapsed and filtered to measure the absolute abundance of every unique TCRbeta CDR3 rearrangement. For each sample, productive Simpson clonality was calculated as the square root of Simpson's diversity index across productive rearrangements. In TCRdb, the immuneACCESS table is reduced to in-frame sequences with V and J assigned. These tables do not hold every clone; where another copy was compared, an unresolved V gene accounts for under half, and the others remain unexplained. The V and J calls and clone size come from that table; D and trimming were worked out from the DNA. The sample yields about 140,000 clones; around 79% were counted once. The top ten hold over 2.5% of the sample.

Reading the germline V gene gives CDR1 SNHLY and CDR2 FYNNEI. Here V drops 6 bases and J drops 0 bases, and the junction holds 11 bases not matched to any gene. Spanning cysteine to phenylalanine, the CDR3 consists of 19 amino acids. CDR3 DNA is the only sequence kept; it has 57 bases, read in frame from the first base. The data originate from a study of blood T cell repertoires in COVID-19 (dated by TCRdb to about 2020). With regard to the full study: Samples covering the acute and convalescent phases of COVID-19 were provided by collaborators in the United States, Italy and Spain. HLA class I and class II types, where available, came from metadata supplied by the sample provider rather than from assay-based typing. The repertoires were released in a freely available public database intended as a resource for research on the immune response to SARS-CoV-2. The prospective study material was composed of cDNA or gDNA derived from T cells, B-cell-depleted T cells, or PBMCs. A de-identified subject ID, COVID-19 status, age in years and sex were almost always included in the sample metadata. The dataset comprised deeply sampled blood TCRbeta repertoires from subjects exposed to, actively infected with, or recovered from COVID-19. Samples came from the ongoing ImmuneRACE study (first 160 participants) plus 1,254 subjects from 6 global collaborators.

Participants in the prospective study were aged 18 to 89 years, lived in some 24 United States geographic areas, and enrolled through a virtual design. To assign participants to cohorts, the prospective study relied on clinical history that participants themselves reported in a screening survey and a study questionnaire. ImmuneRACE Cohort 3 recovered participants were defined by two consecutive negative NP/OP PCR tests, healthcare professional clearance, or symptom resolution. Each participant in the prospective study had whole blood, serum and a nasopharyngeal or oropharyngeal swab collected by mobile phlebotomists. Participants in the prospective study had the option to provide additional blood draws and questionnaires over a roughly two-month period. Before DNA extraction, blood samples from the prospective study were shipped at room temperature or frozen. What the work shows at the level of the full study, not this receptor alone: The quantity of clinical and demographic metadata differed by source and by participant and was supplied without curation.

The receptor's source is a woman between 50 and 59 years old who had recovered from COVID-19. The chain is assembled from TRBV2 and TRBJ2-1, with 13 bases aligning to TRBD2. Material for sequencing was PBMCs or T cells enriched from blood (not recorded which). The DNA sequence is TGTGCCAGCAGCACTTCGGGGACTAGCGGGGTGAGCTCCTACAATGAGCAGTTCTTC. This sequence encodes CASSTSGTSGVSSYNEQFF.